Shown below are 16 T cell receptor beta chains from a single sample sequenced in a study of PD-1 blockade in classical Hodgkin lymphoma. Every patient had relapsed following autologous stem cell transplantation, and cohorts differed in brentuximab vedotin exposure. Method: immunoSEQ multiplex PCR; TCRdb's copy keeps in-frame clones and lacks some. The repertoire holds about 97,000 clones, with roughly 83% as singletons. The specimen comprised peripheral blood mononuclear cells (PBMCs), sampled at baseline. These receptors were obtained from a human donor with classical Hodgkin lymphoma.

This clone appeared a few times. CDR3 amino acids: CASSHTQGANTGELFF. Written as DNA, the CDR3 is TGCGCCAGCAGCCATACACAGGGGGCGAACACCGGGGAGCTGTTTTTT. The chain joins TRBV5-1 to TRBJ2-2; 8 nucleotides agree with TRBD1. The CDR3 has 16 amino acids. Germline V CDR1 and CDR2: SGHRS, YFSETQ. The V and J ends lost 4 bases and 0 bases, in that order; junction bases with no gene match: 5.

This sequence joins TRBV19 and TRBJ2-7; no reliable D call. Trimming removed 5 bases at V and 1 base at J, with 9 bases between. From germline, CDR1 is LNHDA and CDR2 SQIVND (reference sequence). The length of the CDR3 is 13 residues. The CDR3 bases are TGTGCCAGTAGTGTGACGTTTTCCTACGAGCAGTACTTC. Residues: CASSVTFSYEQYF.

The chain combines TRBV11-2 with TRBJ2-7; 14 nucleotides align to TRBD2. This CDR3 is 15 amino acids long. CDR1 and CDR2 (germline): SGHAT, FQNNGV. V shed 4 bases, J shed 6 bases, and the junction held 5 bases outside the gene matches. CDR3 in DNA: TGTGCCAGCAGCTCCGGGACTAGCGGGAGTTTCGAGCAGTACTTC. Protein product: CASSSGTSGSFEQYF.

This chain connects TRBV10-3 to TRBJ2-3; weak D call: TRBD1 (6 bases). V shed 7 bases and J shed 4 bases, with 9 bases lying between them. Germline values: CDR1 ENHRY, CDR2 SYGVKD. This CDR3 is built from 12 residues. Written as DNA, the CDR3 is TGTGCCATCATGGACAGTGCAGATACGCAGTATTTT. Protein: CAIMDSADTQYF.

V gene TRBV5-1 combines with J gene TRBJ1-1; D not resolved. The CDR3 totals 15 residues. The germline gives CDR1 SGHRS, CDR2 YFSETQ. V lost 0 bases to trimming and J lost 0 bases, with 9 bases between them. The CDR3 protein is CASSLDGRVNTEAFF. DNA of the CDR3: TGCGCCAGCAGCTTGGACGGAAGGGTGAACACTGAAGCTTTCTTT.

The rearrangement uses TRBV16 and TRBJ2-1; 11 bases align to TRBD2. J was trimmed by 6 bases and V by 6 bases; bases with no gene match: 7. CDR1 and CDR2 (germline): KGHSY, FQNENV. The length of the CDR3 is 15 residues. The CDR3 protein is CASSLELAGGNEQFF. As DNA, the CDR3 is TGTGCCAGCAGTCTCGAGCTAGCGGGGGGCAATGAGCAGTTCTTC.

Concerning this clone itself: This sample also contains other DNA sequences that code for the same CDR3. The chain recombines TRBV2 with TRBJ1-5; D uncertain. The CDR3 is 14 amino acids. Between the trimmed V and J ends, which lost 6 bases and 3 bases, there was a span of 12 bases. Germline-derived CDR1 and CDR2 are SNHLY and FYNNEI. For the CDR3, the DNA is TGTGCCAGCAGGACGGGCCTATCCAATCAGCCCCAGCATTTT. Translating gives CASRTGLSNQPQHF.

The rearrangement uses TRBV7-2 and TRBJ1-5; TRBD1 aligns across 7 bases. V dropped 9 bases and J dropped 0; count of bases not matched to a gene: 8. Per the germline V gene, CDR1 is SGHTA and CDR2 is FQGNSA. The CDR3 is 15 residues long. The CDR3 region has the DNA TGTGCCAGTCGACAGGGACCTAATAGCAATCAGCCCCAGCATTTT. Residues: CASRQGPNSNQPQHF.

The chain couples TRBV13 to TRBJ1-2; D is unclear. Between the trimmed V and J ends, which lost 5 bases and 8 bases, there was a span of 12 bases. The CDR3 extends over 12 amino acids. Germline CDR1 and CDR2: PRHDT and FYEKMQ (reference sequence). Here the CDR3 reads CASSNTPSGYTF. The CDR3 DNA is TGTGCCAGCAGCAACACACCGTCGGGCTACACCTTC. The whole variable domain, filled in from reference TRBV13 and TRBJ1-2, reads AAGVIQSPRHLIKEKRETATLKCYPIPRHDTVYWYQQGPGQDPQFLISFYEKMQSDKGSIPDRFSAQQFSDYHSELNMSSLELGDSALYFCASSNTPSGYTFGSGTRLTVV.

The V call is TRBV6-6, the J call TRBJ2-7; 8 bases match TRBD1. Germline CDR1 reads MNHNY; CDR2 reads SVGAGI (reference sequence). V lost 2 bases to trimming and J lost 1 base; unmatched junction nucleotides: 7. The CDR3 is made up of 16 amino acids. CDR3 bases: TGTGCCAGCAGTTACCAAGGACAGGGAAGATCCTACGAGCAGTACTTC. Translating it yields CASSYQGQGRSYEQYF.

This clone was seen a few times. The J gene is TRBJ1-5, the V gene TRBV2, with no clear D. The ends were cut back, 7 bases at V and 5 bases at J, with 12 bases in the middle. From germline, CDR1 is SNHLY and CDR2 FYNNEI. This CDR3 has 13 amino acids. The CDR3 DNA is TGTGCCAGCAACACGTATGAAGATCAGCCCCAGCATTTT. Residues: CASNTYEDQPQHF.

This clone was picked up one time. The rearrangement links TRBV30 to TRBJ2-7; 7 bases agree with TRBD2. This CDR3 region has 14 residues. Germline lookup yields CDR1 GTSNPN and CDR2 SVGIG (reference sequence). V dropped 0 bases and J dropped 5; count of bases not matched to a gene: 7. The CDR3 spells CAWSVLWGGDEQYF. The CDR3 DNA is TGTGCCTGGAGTGTACTTTGGGGGGGGGACGAGCAGTACTTC.

This chain uses TRBV7-5 with TRBJ2-7; the table's D call TRBD2 went unverified against the DNA. TRBV7-5 is a pseudogene segment. The CDR3 consists of 19 residues. The CDR3 loop is CVRSFTTSGCFSGSYEQYF. CDR3 nucleotides: TGTGTCAGAAGTTTCACGACTAGCGGATGTTTTAGCGGCTCCTACGAGCAGTACTTC.

The CDR3 spells CASSLAGTGGEKLFF. The DNA for the CDR3 is TGTGCCAGCAGTTTGGCCGGGACAGGGGGCGAAAAACTGTTTTTT. The chain links TRBV27 to TRBJ1-4, with 12 positions matching TRBD1. The CDR3 has 15 residues. CDR1 and CDR2 from the germline V gene are MNHEY and SMNVEV (reference sequence). V gave up 3 bases and J gave up 8 bases; unmatched junction bases: 4.

The gene calls are TRBV7-9 and TRBJ2-5; 8 bases align to TRBD1. Trimming at V came to 6 bases and at J to 2 bases, leaving 5 bases not matched to a gene. The CDR3 length is 14 residues. Germline V gives CDR1 SEHNR, CDR2 FQNEAQ (reference sequence). CDR3 sequence: CASSLDRAQETQYF. Written as DNA, the CDR3 is TGTGCCAGCAGTCTGGACAGGGCACAAGAGACCCAGTACTTC.

The genes are TRBV5-8 and TRBJ1-2; the match to TRBD1 covers 8 bases. The CDR3 contains 15 residues. V was clipped by 5 bases and J by 4 bases; unmatched bases: 10. CDR1 is SGHTS and CDR2 is YDEGEE in the germline V gene. CDR3 in DNA: TGTGCCAGCAGTTTAAACCCGGGACAGGTCTATGGCTACACCTTC. Translation: CASSLNPGQVYGYTF.